This note documents a single TCR beta chain sequence. The antigen is unknown. CD4+ T cells from unexposed donors were obtained before the COVID-19 pandemic (2011-2018). The cells were cultured for approximately 10 days before CD4+ T cells were isolated. As cell numbers allowed, unexposed-donor CD4+ T cells faced SARS-CoV-2 S/N and four cold-coronavirus spikes. Half the medium was replaced with IL-2 medium on days 3 and 7. The sample belongs to a study of CD4 T cells in relation to SARS-CoV-2 and coronaviruses. As for the study in general: The HLA restriction of the shared crossreactive spike epitopes was mapped. Study-wide findings and caveats: Samples before the pandemic and after infection were not matched within any donor.

Per germline, CDR1 LNHDA and CDR2 SQIVND (reference sequence). This CDR3 is 15 amino acids long. V was trimmed by 4 bases and J by 0 bases, leaving 9 bases between them. Produced via immunoSEQ multiplex PCR; TCRdb's table is partial and in-frame only. The sample has 20,000 to 25,000 clones, roughly 70% seen once. Sequences were obtained from CD4+ T cells from PBMCs, cultured in vitro. This clonotype originated in a human donor in good health. The J gene is TRBJ1-4, the V gene TRBV19; no firm D call. The CDR3 protein is CASSTIATTNEKLFF. The CDR3 nucleotides are TGTGCCAGTAGTACGATAGCAACAACTAATGAAAAACTGTTTTTT.